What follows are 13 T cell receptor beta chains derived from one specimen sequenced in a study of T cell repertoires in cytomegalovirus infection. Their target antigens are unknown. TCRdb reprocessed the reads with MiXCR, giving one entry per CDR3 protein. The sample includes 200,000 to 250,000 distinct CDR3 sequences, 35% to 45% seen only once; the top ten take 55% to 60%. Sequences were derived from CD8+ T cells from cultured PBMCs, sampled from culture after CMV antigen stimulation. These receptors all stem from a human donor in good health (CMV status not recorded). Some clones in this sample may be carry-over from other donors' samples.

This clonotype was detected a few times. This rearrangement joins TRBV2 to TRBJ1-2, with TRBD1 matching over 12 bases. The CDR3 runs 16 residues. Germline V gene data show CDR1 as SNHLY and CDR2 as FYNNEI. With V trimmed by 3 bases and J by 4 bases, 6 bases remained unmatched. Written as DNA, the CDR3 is TGTGCCAGCAGTGAGTTGGGACAGGGGGCGCGCTATGGCTACACCTTC. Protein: CASSELGQGARYGYTF.

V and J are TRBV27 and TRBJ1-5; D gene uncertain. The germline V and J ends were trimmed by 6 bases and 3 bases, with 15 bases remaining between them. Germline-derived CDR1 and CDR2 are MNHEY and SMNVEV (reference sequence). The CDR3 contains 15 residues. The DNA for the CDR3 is TGTGCCAGCAGCCTCCAAGGAGGTCCCAATCAGCCCCAGCATTTT. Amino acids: CASSLQGGPNQPQHF.

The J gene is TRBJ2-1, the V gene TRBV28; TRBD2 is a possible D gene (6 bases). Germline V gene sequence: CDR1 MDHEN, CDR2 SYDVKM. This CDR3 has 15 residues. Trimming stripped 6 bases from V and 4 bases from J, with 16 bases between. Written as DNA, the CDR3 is TGTGCCAGCAGCCTGTCCTCCCTAGCGTACAATGAGCAGTTCTTC. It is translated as CASSLSSLAYNEQFF.

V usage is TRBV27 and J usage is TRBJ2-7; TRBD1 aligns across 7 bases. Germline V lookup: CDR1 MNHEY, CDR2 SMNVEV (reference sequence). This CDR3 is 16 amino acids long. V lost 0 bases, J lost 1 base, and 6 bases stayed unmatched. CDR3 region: CASSLSTGSLSYEQYF. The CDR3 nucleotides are TGTGCCAGCAGTTTATCGACAGGGTCCTTGTCCTACGAGCAGTACTTC.

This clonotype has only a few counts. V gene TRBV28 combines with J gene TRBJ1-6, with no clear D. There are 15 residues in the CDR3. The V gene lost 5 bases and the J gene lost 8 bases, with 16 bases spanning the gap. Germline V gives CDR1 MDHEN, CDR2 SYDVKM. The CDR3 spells CASSVILRDYSPLHF. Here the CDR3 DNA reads TGTGCCAGCAGTGTTATACTTAGGGATTATTCACCCCTCCACTTT.

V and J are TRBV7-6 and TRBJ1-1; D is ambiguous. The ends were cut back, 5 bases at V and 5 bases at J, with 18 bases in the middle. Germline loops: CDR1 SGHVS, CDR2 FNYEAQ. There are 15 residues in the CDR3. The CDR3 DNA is TGTGCCAGCAGCGCACCACCGAAAACGGGGACTGAAGCTTTCTTT. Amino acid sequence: CASSAPPKTGTEAFF.

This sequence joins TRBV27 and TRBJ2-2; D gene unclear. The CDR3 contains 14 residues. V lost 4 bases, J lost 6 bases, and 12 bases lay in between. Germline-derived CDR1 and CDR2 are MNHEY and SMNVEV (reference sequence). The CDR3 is CASSSPGSSGELFF. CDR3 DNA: TGTGCCAGCAGTTCGCCCGGCAGCTCCGGGGAGCTGTTTTTT.

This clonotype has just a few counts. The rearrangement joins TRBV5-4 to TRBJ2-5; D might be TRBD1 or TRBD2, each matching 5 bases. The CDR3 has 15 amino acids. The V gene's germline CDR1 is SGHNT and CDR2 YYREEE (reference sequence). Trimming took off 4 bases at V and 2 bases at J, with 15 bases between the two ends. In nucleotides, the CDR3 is TGTGCCAGCAGCGTGGACCCGGGGCCGCAAGAGACCCAGTACTTC. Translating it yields CASSVDPGPQETQYF.

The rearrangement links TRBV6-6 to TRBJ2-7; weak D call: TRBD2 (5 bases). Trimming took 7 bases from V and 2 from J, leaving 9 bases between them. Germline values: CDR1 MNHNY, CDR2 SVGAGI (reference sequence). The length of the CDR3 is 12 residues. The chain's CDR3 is CASTLGAYEQYF. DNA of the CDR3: TGTGCCAGCACTCTCGGGGCCTACGAGCAGTACTTC.

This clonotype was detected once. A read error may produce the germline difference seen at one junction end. CDR3 sequence: CASELGRQRNF. The CDR3, as DNA: TGTGCCAGCGAGTTGGGTAGGCAGAGAAACTTC. This chain links TRBV2 with TRBJ2-7; no reliable D call. Per germline, CDR1 SNHLY and CDR2 FYNNEI. The CDR3 runs 11 residues.

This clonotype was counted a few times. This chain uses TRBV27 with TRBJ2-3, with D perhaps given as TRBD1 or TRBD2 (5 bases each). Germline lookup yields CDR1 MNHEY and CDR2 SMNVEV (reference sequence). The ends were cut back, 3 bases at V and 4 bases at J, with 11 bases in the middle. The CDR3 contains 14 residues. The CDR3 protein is CASSLRVGPDTQYF. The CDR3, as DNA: TGTGCCAGCAGTTTGAGGGTGGGGCCAGATACGCAGTATTTT.

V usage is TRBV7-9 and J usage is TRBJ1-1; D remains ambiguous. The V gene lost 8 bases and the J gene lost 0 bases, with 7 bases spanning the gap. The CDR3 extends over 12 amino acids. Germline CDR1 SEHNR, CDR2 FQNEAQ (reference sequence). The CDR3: CASGRLNTEAFF. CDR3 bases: TGTGCCAGCGGAAGACTGAACACTGAAGCTTTCTTT.

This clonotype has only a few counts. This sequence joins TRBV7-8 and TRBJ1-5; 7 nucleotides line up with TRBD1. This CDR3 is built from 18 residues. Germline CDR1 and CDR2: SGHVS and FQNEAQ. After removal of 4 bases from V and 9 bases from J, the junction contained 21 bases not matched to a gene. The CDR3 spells CASSSPPQGPRSNGPQHF. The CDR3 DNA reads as TGTGCCAGCAGCTCCCCCCCACAGGGGCCGCGGTCCAATGGGCCCCAGCATTTT.